What follows describes a single TCR beta chain. Its specificity is unknown. Compared with germline, one end of the junction differs, possibly owing to a read error. RNA transcripts were the template for amplifying TCR beta CDR3 regions. In the first-round RT-PCR of the TCR CDR3, the HTBI primer set was used. TCRdb independently ran MiXCR on the multiplex PCR reads; one entry per CDR3 protein. The sample gives a few hundred thousand distinct CDR3 sequences, just over 45% of which show up once; roughly 8.2% is in the top ten. This entry is derived from a study of T cells in Graves' hyperthyroidism and ophthalmopathy. General study points: Ophthalmopathy got predicted by the model a median roughly 6.1 months before its onset. The majority of expanded thyroid clonotypes above 0.001 also appeared in blood.

Germline lookup yields CDR1 SGHTA and CDR2 FQGTGA. CDR3 length: 16 residues. Hyperthyroidism had been newly diagnosed in patients aged 18 to 65, and its duration was under 2 months. The genes are TRBV7-3 and TRBJ2-7, with TRBD2 matching over 7 bases. This TCR was recovered from a woman younger than 35 with Graves' hyperthyroidism. Sequenced sample: peripheral blood or thyroid tissue (not recorded which). CDR3: CASSLASGTRSGELYF. The CDR3, as DNA: TGTGCCAGCAGCTTAGCGTCCGGGACTCGGAGCGGGGAGCTGTACTTC. Variable domain in full (rest from reference TRBV7-3 and TRBJ2-7): GAGVSQTPSNKVTEKGKYVELRCDPISGHTALYWYRQSLGQGPEFLIYFQGTGAADDSGLPNDRFFAVRPEGSVSTLKIQRTERGDSAVYLCASSLASGTRSGELYFGPGTRLTVT.